This T cell receptor beta chain was retrieved from a study of blood T cell repertoires in COVID-19 (dated by TCRdb to about 2020). For context, the study as a whole: Collaborator samples came from the United States, Italy and Spain and covered acute and convalescent phases of COVID-19. The material from the prospective study consisted of cDNA or gDNA derived from T cells, B-cell-depleted T cells, or PBMCs. Deeply sampled blood TCRbeta repertoires from subjects exposed to, actively infected with, or recovered from COVID-19 were included in the dataset. The repertoires were released in a freely available public database intended as a resource for research on the immune response to SARS-CoV-2. Where HLA class I and class II types were available, the types were taken from metadata supplied by the sample provider, not from assay-based typing. The samples were drawn from the first 160 participants of the ongoing ImmuneRACE study and from under 1,500 subjects provided by 6 global collaborators. Sample metadata almost always included a de-identified subject ID, COVID-19 status, age in years and sex. General study outcomes and caveats: How much clinical and demographic metadata was included differed by source and by participant, and the metadata was provided uncurated.

Worth noting for this clone: This clone's antigen is unknown. Nothing much larger sits one base from this clone, and base qualities are not available.

A second Seattle source provided samples from volunteer blood donors who had recovered from COVID-19. Collaborating institutions collected whole blood in K2EDTA tubes following their own protocols. For TCRbeta analysis, collaborator samples were shipped as frozen whole blood, as isolated PBMCs, or as DNA extracted from either sample type. From cysteine to phenylalanine, the CDR3 is 16 amino acids long. The retained sequence is limited to the CDR3, 48 bases, with the frame set at the first base. V is cut by 2 bases and J by 3 bases, and the space between the germline ends is 14 bases. CDR1 and CDR2, looked up from the germline V gene, are SNHLY and FYNNEI. TCRbeta CDR3 regions were amplified from genomic DNA using the immunoSEQ Assay, a bias-controlled multiplex PCR. Per the authors' processing: Within the assay, amplification of reference gene primers was used to estimate how many nucleated cells each sample contained. To quantify the absolute abundance of each unique TCRbeta CDR3 rearrangement, sequence reads were collapsed and filtered. For each sample, productive Simpson clonality was calculated as the square root of Simpson's diversity index across productive rearrangements. TCRdb took this table from immuneACCESS and kept in-frame rearrangements with V and J called. Such tables lack part of the clones; where checked against another copy, unresolved V genes explain under half of the gap, and the rest is unexplained. V, J and clone size are taken as reported in that table, and D and trimming were inferred from the DNA itself. In all, the sample holds about 190,000 clones, and over 75% of those were seen once. Of the sample, less than 15% falls within the top ten clones.

The sequenced sample was peripheral blood. The chain links TRBV2 with TRBJ1-5, with no reliable assignment of the D segment. The TCR comes from a man in his fifties who had recovered from COVID-19. The CDR3 sequence is CASSEHMADTNQPQHF. The nucleotides read TGTGCCAGCAGTGAACATATGGCAGACACCAATCAGCCCCAGCATTTT.